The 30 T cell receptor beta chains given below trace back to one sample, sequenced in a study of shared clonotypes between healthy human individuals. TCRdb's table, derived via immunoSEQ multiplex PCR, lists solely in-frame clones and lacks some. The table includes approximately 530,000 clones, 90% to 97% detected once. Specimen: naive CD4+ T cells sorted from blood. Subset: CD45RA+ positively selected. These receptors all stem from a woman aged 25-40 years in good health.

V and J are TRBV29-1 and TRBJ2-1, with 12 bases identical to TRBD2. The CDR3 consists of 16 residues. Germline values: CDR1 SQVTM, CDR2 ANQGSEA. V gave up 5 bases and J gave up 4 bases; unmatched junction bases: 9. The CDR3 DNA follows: TGCAGCGTTCAGCCCCTCACTAGCGGGAGGTACAATGAGCAGTTCTTC. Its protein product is CSVQPLTSGRYNEQFF.

CDR3 bases: TGTGCCAGCAGCCCAGGGGTTCCTCAGCCCCAGCATTTT. It specifies CASSPGVPQPQHF. The chain carries TRBV7-9 and TRBJ1-5, with D perhaps TRBD1 (6 bases). In germline, CDR1 is SEHNR, CDR2 FQNEAQ (reference sequence). CDR3 length: 13 residues. The ends were cut back, 5 bases at V and 6 bases at J, with 11 bases in the middle.

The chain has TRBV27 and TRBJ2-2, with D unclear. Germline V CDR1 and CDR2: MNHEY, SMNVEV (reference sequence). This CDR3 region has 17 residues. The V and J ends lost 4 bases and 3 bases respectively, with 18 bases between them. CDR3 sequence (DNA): TGTGCCAGCAGTTCATCTATCCAGACTCAGCACACCGGGGAGCTGTTTTTT. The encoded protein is CASSSSIQTQHTGELFF.

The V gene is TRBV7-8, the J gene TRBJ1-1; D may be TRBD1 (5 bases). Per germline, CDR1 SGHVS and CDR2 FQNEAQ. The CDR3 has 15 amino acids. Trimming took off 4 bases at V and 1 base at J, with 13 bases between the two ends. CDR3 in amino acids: CASSSQGVPNTEAFF. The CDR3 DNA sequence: TGTGCCAGCAGCTCCCAGGGAGTCCCGAACACTGAAGCTTTCTTT.

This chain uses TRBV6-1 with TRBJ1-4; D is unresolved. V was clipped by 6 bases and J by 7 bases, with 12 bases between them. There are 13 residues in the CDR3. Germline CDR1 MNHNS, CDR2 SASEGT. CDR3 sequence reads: CASRGPESEKLFF. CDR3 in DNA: TGTGCCAGCAGGGGTCCCGAGTCTGAAAAACTGTTTTTT.

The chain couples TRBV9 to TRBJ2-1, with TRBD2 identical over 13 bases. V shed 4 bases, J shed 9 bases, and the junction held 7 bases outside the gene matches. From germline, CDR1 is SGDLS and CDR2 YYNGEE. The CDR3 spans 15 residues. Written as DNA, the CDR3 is TGTGCCAGCAGCTCGGGGACTAGCGGGATCTCTGAGCAGTTCTTC. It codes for CASSSGTSGISEQFF.

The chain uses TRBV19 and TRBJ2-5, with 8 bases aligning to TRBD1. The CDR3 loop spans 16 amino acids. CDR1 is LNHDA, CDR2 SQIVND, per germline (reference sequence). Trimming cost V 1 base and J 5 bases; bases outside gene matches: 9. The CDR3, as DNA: TGTGCCAGTAGTATAGGTCTTGGGCCAGGGGGCGAGACCCAGTACTTC. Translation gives CASSIGLGPGGETQYF.

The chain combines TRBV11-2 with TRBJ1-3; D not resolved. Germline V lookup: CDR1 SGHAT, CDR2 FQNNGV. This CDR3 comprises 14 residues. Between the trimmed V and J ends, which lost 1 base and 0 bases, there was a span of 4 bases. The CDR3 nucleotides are TGTGCCAGCAGCTTAGTCAGCTCTGGAAACACCATATATTTT. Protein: CASSLVSSGNTIYF.

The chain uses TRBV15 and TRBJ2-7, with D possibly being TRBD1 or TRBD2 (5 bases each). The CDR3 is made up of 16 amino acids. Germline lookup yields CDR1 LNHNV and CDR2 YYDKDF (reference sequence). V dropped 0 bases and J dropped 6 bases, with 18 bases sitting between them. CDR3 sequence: CATSRDRGRVAAEQYF. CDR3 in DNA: TGTGCCACCAGCAGAGATAGGGGACGAGTGGCGGCCGAGCAGTACTTC.

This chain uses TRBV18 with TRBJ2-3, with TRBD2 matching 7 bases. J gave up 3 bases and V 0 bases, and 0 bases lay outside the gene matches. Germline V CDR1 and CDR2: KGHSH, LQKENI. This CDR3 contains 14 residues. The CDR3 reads CASSPPGGTDTQYF. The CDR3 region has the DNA TGTGCCAGCTCACCACCCGGGGGGACAGATACGCAGTATTTT.

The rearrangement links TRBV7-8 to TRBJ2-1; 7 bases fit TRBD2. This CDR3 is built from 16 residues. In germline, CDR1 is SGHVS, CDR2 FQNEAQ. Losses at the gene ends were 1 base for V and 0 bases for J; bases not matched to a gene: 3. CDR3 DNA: TGTGCCAGCAGCTTAGAGGGCGGGAGCTCCTACAATGAGCAGTTCTTC. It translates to CASSLEGGSSYNEQFF. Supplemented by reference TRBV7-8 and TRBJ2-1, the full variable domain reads GAGVSQSPRYKVAKRGQDVALRCDPISGHVSLFWYQQALGQGPEFLTYFQNEAQLDKSGLPSDRFFAERPEGSVSTLKIQRTQQEDSAVYLCASSLEGGSSYNEQFFGPGTRLTVL.

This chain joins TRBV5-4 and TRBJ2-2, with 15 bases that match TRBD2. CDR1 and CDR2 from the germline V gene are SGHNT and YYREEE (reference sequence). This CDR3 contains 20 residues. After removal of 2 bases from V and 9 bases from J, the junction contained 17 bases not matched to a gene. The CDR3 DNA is TGTGCCAGCAGCTTCGGACTAGCGGGAGGGGGGGTTGGAACCCCCCGGGAGCTGTTTTTT. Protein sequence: CASSFGLAGGGVGTPRELFF.

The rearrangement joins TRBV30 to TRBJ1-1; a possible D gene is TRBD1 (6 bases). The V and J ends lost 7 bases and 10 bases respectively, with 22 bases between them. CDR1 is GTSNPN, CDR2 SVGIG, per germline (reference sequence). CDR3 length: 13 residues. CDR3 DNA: TGTGCCTCCAACATAAGGACAGCCCTGGCAGCTTTCTTT. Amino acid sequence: CASNIRTALAAFF.

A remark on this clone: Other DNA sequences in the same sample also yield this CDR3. Here the CDR3 reads CASSPRENTEAFF. The CDR3 DNA reads as TGTGCCAGCTCACCGAGGGAGAACACTGAAGCTTTCTTT. The gene calls are TRBV18 and TRBJ1-1; no reliable D call. Between the trimmed V and J ends, which lost 3 bases and 1 base, there was a span of 6 bases. Germline CDR1 KGHSH, CDR2 LQKENI. The CDR3 length is 13 residues.

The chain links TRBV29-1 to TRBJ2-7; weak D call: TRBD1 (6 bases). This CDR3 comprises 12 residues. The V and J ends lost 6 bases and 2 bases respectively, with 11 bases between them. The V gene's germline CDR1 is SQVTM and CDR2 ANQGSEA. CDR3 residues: CSVSRDTYEQYF. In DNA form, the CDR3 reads TGCAGCGTCAGCCGGGACACCTACGAGCAGTACTTC.

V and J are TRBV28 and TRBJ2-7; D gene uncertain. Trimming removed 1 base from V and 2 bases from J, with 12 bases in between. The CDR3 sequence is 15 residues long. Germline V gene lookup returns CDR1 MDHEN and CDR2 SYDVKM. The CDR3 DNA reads TGTGCCAGCAGTTTATCCTCACCGGGTACCTACGAGCAGTACTTC. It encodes CASSLSSPGTYEQYF.

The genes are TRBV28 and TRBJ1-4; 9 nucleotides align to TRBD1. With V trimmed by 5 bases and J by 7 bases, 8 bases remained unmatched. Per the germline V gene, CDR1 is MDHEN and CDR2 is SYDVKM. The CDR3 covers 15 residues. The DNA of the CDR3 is TGTGCCAGCAGTGGGATACAGGGGGCGTTTGAAAAACTGTTTTTT. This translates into CASSGIQGAFEKLFF.

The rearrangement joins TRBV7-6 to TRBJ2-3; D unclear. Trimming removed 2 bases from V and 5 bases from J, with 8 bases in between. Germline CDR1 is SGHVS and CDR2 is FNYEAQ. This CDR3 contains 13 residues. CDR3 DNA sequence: TGTGCCAGCAGCTTACCGGGTGAAGATACGCAGTATTTT. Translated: CASSLPGEDTQYF.

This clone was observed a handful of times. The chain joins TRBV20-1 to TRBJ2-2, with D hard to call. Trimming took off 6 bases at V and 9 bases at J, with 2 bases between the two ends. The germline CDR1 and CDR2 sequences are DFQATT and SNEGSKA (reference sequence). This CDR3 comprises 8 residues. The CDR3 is CSARELFF. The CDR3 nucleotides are TGCAGTGCAAGGGAGCTGTTTTTT.

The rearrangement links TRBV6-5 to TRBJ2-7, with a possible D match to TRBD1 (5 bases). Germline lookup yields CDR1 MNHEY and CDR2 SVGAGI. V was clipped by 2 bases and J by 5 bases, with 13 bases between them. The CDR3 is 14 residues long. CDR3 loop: CASSYRRQGNEQYF. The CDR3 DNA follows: TGTGCCAGCAGTTACAGGCGGCAGGGCAACGAGCAGTACTTC.

The CDR3 region is CASSSEQPGLAGQYF. For the CDR3, the DNA is TGTGCCAGCAGTTCCGAGCAGCCGGGACTAGCAGGGCAGTACTTC. This rearrangement joins TRBV6-5 to TRBJ2-7, with 9 bases identical to TRBD2. The junction had 13 bases not matched to a gene; V was cut back by 4 bases and J by 9 bases. This CDR3 contains 15 residues. Germline CDR1 MNHEY, CDR2 SVGAGI.

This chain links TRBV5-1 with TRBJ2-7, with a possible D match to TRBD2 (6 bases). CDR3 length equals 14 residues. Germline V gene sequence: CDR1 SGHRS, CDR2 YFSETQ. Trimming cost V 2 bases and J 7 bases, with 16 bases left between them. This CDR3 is CASSLPEGVHEQYF. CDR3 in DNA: TGCGCCAGCAGCTTACCGGAGGGTGTACATGAGCAGTACTTC.

CDR3 amino acids: CASSLGQNRYEQYF. CDR3 nucleotide sequence: TGTGCCAGCAGCTTAGGACAAAACCGCTACGAGCAGTACTTC. V and J are TRBV11-1 and TRBJ2-7, with D hard to call. V dropped 1 base and J dropped 3 bases, with 10 bases sitting between them. Germline CDR1 SGHAT, CDR2 FQDESV (reference sequence). This CDR3 is 14 amino acids long.

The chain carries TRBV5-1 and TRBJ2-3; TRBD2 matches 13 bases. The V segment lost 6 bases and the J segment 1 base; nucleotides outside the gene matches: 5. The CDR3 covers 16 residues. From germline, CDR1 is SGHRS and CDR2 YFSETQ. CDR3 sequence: CASTTGTSGGTDTQYF. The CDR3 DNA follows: TGCGCCAGCACCACCGGGACTAGCGGGGGCACAGATACGCAGTATTTT.

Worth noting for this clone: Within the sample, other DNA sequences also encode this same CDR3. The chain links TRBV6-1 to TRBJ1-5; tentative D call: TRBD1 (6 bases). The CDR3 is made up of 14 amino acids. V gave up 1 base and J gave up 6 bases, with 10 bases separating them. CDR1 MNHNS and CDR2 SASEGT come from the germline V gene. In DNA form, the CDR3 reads TGTGCCAGCAGTGAAGTGGGGGGGCGTCAGCCCCAGCATTTT. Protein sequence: CASSEVGGRQPQHF.

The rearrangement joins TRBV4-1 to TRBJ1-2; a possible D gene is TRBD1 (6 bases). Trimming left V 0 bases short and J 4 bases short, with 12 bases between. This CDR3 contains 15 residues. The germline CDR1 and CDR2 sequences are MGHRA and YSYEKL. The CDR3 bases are TGCGCCAGCAGCCAAGATCCGACAGGAATCTATGGCTACACCTTC. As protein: CASSQDPTGIYGYTF.

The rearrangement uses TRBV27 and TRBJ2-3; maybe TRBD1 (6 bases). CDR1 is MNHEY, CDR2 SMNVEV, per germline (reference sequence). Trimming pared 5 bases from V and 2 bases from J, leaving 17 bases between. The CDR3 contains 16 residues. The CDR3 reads CASSTGQNRLTDTQYF. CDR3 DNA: TGTGCCAGCAGTACCGGACAGAACCGACTCACAGATACGCAGTATTTT.

CDR3 nucleotides: TGTGCCAGCAGTTATCGACTAGCGGGGTTTCCCGACAAGACAGATACGCAGTATTTT. This encodes CASSYRLAGFPDKTDTQYF. This rearrangement joins TRBV27 to TRBJ2-3; 11 bases match TRBD2. The CDR3 is 19 residues long. The junction had 15 bases not matched to a gene; V was cut back by 4 bases and J by 3 bases. Germline V gene lookup returns CDR1 MNHEY and CDR2 SMNVEV (reference sequence).

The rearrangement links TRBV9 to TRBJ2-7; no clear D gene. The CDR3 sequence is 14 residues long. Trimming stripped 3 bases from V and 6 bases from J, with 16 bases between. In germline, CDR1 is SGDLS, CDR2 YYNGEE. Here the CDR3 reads CASSEGLTGSEQYF. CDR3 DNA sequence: TGTGCCAGCAGCGAAGGATTGACCGGCTCCGAGCAGTACTTC.

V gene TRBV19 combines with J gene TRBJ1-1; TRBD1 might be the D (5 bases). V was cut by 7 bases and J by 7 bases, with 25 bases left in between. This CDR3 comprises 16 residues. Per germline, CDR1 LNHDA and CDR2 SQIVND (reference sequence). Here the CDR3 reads CASTYGGTLRFSEAFF. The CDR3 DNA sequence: TGTGCCAGTACTTATGGGGGGACTCTGCGTTTTAGTGAAGCTTTCTTT. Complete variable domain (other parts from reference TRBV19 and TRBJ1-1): DGGITQSPKYLFRKEGQNVTLSCEQNLNHDAMYWYRQDPGQGLRLIYYSQIVNDFQKGDIAEGYSVSREKKESFPLTVTSAQKNPTAFYLCASTYGGTLRFSEAFFGQGTRLTVV.